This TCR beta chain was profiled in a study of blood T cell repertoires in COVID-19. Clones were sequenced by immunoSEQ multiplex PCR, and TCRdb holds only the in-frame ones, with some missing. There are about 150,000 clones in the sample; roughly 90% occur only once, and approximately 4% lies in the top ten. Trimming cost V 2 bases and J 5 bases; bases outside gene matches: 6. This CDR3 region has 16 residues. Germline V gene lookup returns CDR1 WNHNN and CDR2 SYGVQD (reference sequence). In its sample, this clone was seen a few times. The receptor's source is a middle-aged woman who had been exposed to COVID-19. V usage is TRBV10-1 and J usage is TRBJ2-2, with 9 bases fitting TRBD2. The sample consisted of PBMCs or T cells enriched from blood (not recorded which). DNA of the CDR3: TGCGCCAGCAGTGAGGGAACTAGCGGGTCGACCGGGGAGCTGTTTTTT. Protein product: CASSEGTSGSTGELFF.